Below are 3 T cell receptor beta chains sequenced from a single sample in a study of early stage breast cancer tumors. The data were produced by immunoSEQ multiplex PCR, yet TCRdb's version contains in-frame clones alone and is incomplete. Among about 2,000 clones listed, about 75% were seen once. Sequenced input: normal breast tissue next to the tumor. These receptors originate from a person aged 35 to 50 with breast cancer.

The chain carries TRBV4-3 and TRBJ2-1, with D possibly being TRBD2 (5 bases). This CDR3 has 17 amino acids. Germline V gene lookup returns CDR1 LGHNA and CDR2 YSLEER. Trimming removed 1 base at V and 0 bases at J, with 13 bases between. CDR3 in amino acids: CASSQVLGSTSYNEQFF. CDR3 DNA: TGCGCCAGCAGCCAAGTATTGGGGAGTACCTCCTACAATGAGCAGTTCTTC.

The chain has TRBV7-3 and TRBJ2-2; the match to TRBD1 covers 7 bases. The CDR3 sequence is 16 residues long. V lost 5 bases, J lost 5 bases, and 11 bases stayed unmatched. The germline V gene encodes CDR1 SGHTA and CDR2 FQGTGA. For the CDR3, the DNA is TGTGCCAGCAGCCAGGGACAGAGAGGAGATACCGGGGAGCTGTTTTTT. Protein product: CASSQGQRGDTGELFF.

This chain connects TRBV7-2 to TRBJ1-1, with D perhaps TRBD1 (6 bases). Germline V lookup: CDR1 SGHTA, CDR2 FQGNSA. V lost 1 base to trimming and J lost 6 bases, with 15 bases between them. The CDR3 is made up of 15 amino acids. The CDR3 nucleotides are TGTGCCAGCAGCTTAGAGGGGGGGCTTCGTGCTGAAGCTTTCTTT. This sequence encodes CASSLEGGLRAEAFF.